This T cell receptor (beta chain) appears in the sequencing data of a study of blood T cells in healthy people across ages. About the study: Template-switching capture recovered about one barcoded beta molecule per two T cells. Study-level points and caveats: The study regarded diversity estimates from one million T cells as underestimates.

This clonotype was found a few times. Its specificity is unknown. A J-beta primer mix and a sample-barcoded 5' primer were used in a second PCR of about 6 to 12 cycles. TCRdb reanalysed the 5' RACE reads using MiXCR and keeps one entry per CDR3 protein. The data contain about 1.4 million distinct CDR3 sequences, approximately 63% of them singletons. Peripheral blood samples of around 9.3 milliliters were drawn from each donor. CDR1 is DFQATT, CDR2 SNEGSKA, per germline (reference sequence). The CDR3 totals 13 residues. The TCR comes from a man younger than 35 in good health. The chain carries TRBV20-1 and TRBJ1-1; D unclear. The source material was blood. As DNA, the CDR3 is TGCAGCGGTCACCCGGGTCGTACGGCTGAAGCTTTCTTT. Translated: CSGHPGRTAEAFF.